The sequence of this T cell receptor beta chain was determined in a study of metastatic and nonmetastatic thyroid tumors. Study at large: Patients with malignant and benign thyroid disease provided blood and tumor or nodule tissue, whose repertoires were compared.

J lost 1 base, V lost 3 bases, and 7 bases had no gene match. CDR1 and CDR2 (germline): GTSNPN, SVGIG (reference sequence). This CDR3 is 15 amino acids long. Authors' processing steps: Clinicopathological groups differed in CDR3, with these differences serving to build a distant-metastasis classifier for papillary thyroid cancer. TCRdb ran MiXCR on the PCR reads. The V and J calls were not made by the authors but by TCRdb's processing. The profile shows tens of thousands of clones, 20% of them singletons. Ten or more counts support this clone. The antigen is not known. The study, taken as a whole, reports: Malignant thyroid tumors reportedly had TCR beta diversity that was significantly higher than in benign nodules, in blood and tumor.

None of the patients had undergone any treatment ahead of thyroid surgery. V and J are TRBV30 and TRBJ2-7; 9 positions agree with TRBD1. This clonotype originated in a female donor with papillary thyroid cancer or a benign thyroid nodule (not recorded which). Some clones in this sample may be carry-over from other donors' samples. The sample comprised blood. CDR3 amino acids: CAWRRPGQGSYEQYF. CDR3 in DNA: TGTGCCTGGAGGAGACCGGGACAGGGATCCTACGAGCAGTACTTC. Using reference TRBV30 and TRBJ2-7 for the parts outside the CDR3, the full variable domain is SQTIHQWPATLVQPVGSPLSLECTVEGTSNPNLYWYRQAAGRGLQLLFYSVGIGQISSEVPQNLSASRPQDRQFILSSKKLLLSDSGFYLCAWRRPGQGSYEQYFGPGTRLTVT.